The present TCR beta chain was sequenced within a study of blood T cell repertoires in COVID-19 (dated by TCRdb to about 2020). For the wider study: Samples covering the acute and convalescent phases of COVID-19 were provided by collaborators in the United States, Italy and Spain. Sample metadata almost always included a de-identified subject ID, COVID-19 status, age in years and sex. Deeply sampled blood TCRbeta repertoires from subjects exposed to, actively infected with, or recovered from COVID-19 were included in the dataset. A freely available public database, intended as a resource for researchers studying the immune response to SARS-CoV-2, is where the repertoires were released. The samples were drawn from the first 160 participants of the ongoing ImmuneRACE study and from some 1,300 subjects provided by 6 global collaborators. Where HLA class I and class II types were available, the types were taken from metadata supplied by the sample provider, not from assay-based typing. The material from the prospective study consisted of cDNA or gDNA derived from T cells, B-cell-depleted T cells, or PBMCs.

Whole blood was collected in K2EDTA tubes by collaborating institutions according to the institutions' own protocols. Collaborator samples were shipped for TCRbeta analysis as frozen whole blood, isolated PBMCs, or DNA extracted from either sample type. Trimming takes 5 bases off V and 7 bases off J; junction bases not matched to a gene: 3. Per the germline V gene (reference sequence), SEHNR is the CDR1 and FQNEAQ is the CDR2. The CDR3, from cysteine to phenylalanine, totals 14 residues. Of the read, only the CDR3 DNA is kept; its 42 bases are in frame from base 1. With respect to this clone: The antigen this receptor binds is unknown. No quality values exist for individual bases; no much larger clone is one base distant.

Overall study results and their limits: Clinical and demographic metadata were provided uncurated, with the amount varying by source and participant.

TCRbeta CDR3 regions were amplified from genomic DNA by means of the immunoSEQ Assay, a bias-controlled multiplex PCR. The study's own analysis went as follows. The number of nucleated cells in each sample was estimated by amplification of reference gene primers within the assay. To quantify the absolute abundance of each unique TCRbeta CDR3 rearrangement, sequence reads were collapsed and filtered. For each sample, productive Simpson clonality was calculated as the square root of Simpson's diversity index over productive rearrangements. In TCRdb, the immuneACCESS table is reduced to in-frame sequences with V and J assigned. These tables do not hold every clone; where another copy was compared, an unresolved V gene accounts for under half, and the others remain unexplained. That table is the source of V, J and clone size, and D and trimming were worked out from the DNA. A total of more than 95,000 clones appear in this sample, 85% of them only once. The ten largest clonotypes hold 25% to 30% of the sample.

The TCR was taken from a woman aged 80 or over with acute or convalescent COVID-19. This chain joins TRBV7-9 to TRBJ1-6, with 9 bases in between that match TRBD1. The sample consisted of peripheral blood. CDR3 sequence: CASSRDRANSPLHF. The DNA reads as follows: TGTGCCAGCAGCCGGGACAGGGCGAATTCACCCCTCCACTTT.